The entry below describes one TCR beta chain. This clonotype was observed at least ten times. Its antigen is unknown. Nothing much larger sits one base from this clone, and base qualities are not available. Every donor was a healthy Caucasian. Using Miltenyi CD45RO+ enrichment and human naive T-cell isolation kits, memory (CD45RO+) and naive T cells were isolated from PBMC. V lost 7 bases and J lost 5 bases; the stretch between them is 8 bases long. From its cysteine to its phenylalanine, the CDR3 spans 11 amino acids. Only the CDR3 portion is preserved as DNA: 33 bases, with reading frame beginning at the first base. As encoded in the germline V gene, CDR1 is MNHEY while CDR2 is SVGEGT. The library was built by means of 5' RACE. Sequenced using an Illumina HiSeq 2000. A universal primer binding site was introduced by template switching, and a unique molecular identifier was present in the final cDNA, enabling accurate counting of TCR cDNA molecules. First-strand cDNA for TCR alpha and beta chains was synthesized from specific primers in the conserved constant-segment region. To control for contamination, each cDNA library was double barcoded with a SMART-Mk sample barcode plus Illumina barcodes. TruSeq adapter sequences, together with Illumina sample barcodes, were added in two successive PCR steps. The Illumina HiSeq platform was used with custom primers to sequence TCR alpha and beta cDNA libraries. On the study's bioinformatics: Unique molecular identifiers were extracted from raw reads with MiGEC, and CDR3 positions were determined with MiXCR. Recombination models were inferred per individual with the repgenHMM and IGoR tools using an EM algorithm. The tcR package in R was used for shared clonotype analysis, with sharing normalized by the product of cloneset sizes. To study raw recombination without the effects of thymic and clonal selection, out-of-frame nonproductive sequences were analyzed. TCRdb cleaned the public reads at Q25 with fastp, built clones with MiXCR and kept in-frame beta chains. CDR3 protein duplicates are merged, each entry listing the most common genes and DNA. TCRdb's processing, not the study's, gives the V and J calls here. Within this sample are 150,000 or so distinct CDR3 sequences, with around 3.6% of them counted one time only. Around 8% of the sample is held by the ten biggest clonotypes.

The data stem from a study of identical twins (dated by TCRdb to about 2016). For the wider study: TCR alpha and beta repertoires from monozygotic twins, unrelated adults of various ages and cord blood were deep-sequenced to test whether fetal clonotypes persist. Replicate twin experiments were performed at different times using different library preparation protocols to rule out contamination.

Overall study results and their limits: Recombination models systematically underestimated out-of-frame TCR alpha sharing in monozygotic twins but agreed with sharing between unrelated individuals. Compared with coincidental sharing between unrelated individuals, out-of-frame TCR alpha sequences shared between twins had an excess of sequences with low generation probability. Fewer insertions were carried by abundant cord blood beta clonotypes; a weaker similar trend was observed in young adult naive repertoires, while no such trend was observed in memory repertoires. Because the same donors could not be followed over many years, the conclusions relied on cross-sectional statistical analysis. Zero-insertion analyses could be partly confounded by invariant T cells such as MAIT and iNKT, although diverse VJ usage argued against such confounding for most clonotypes. A weaker excess of twin sharing was found in beta out-of-frame sequences because the signal-to-noise ratio was lowered by fewer shared sequences.

The rearrangement combines TRBV6-2 or TRBV6-3 with TRBJ2-5, with the D gene call left open. The clonotype was recovered from a man aged 18 to 35 in good health. Specimen: memory T cells sorted from blood. This sample's cell subset or site label indicates: CD45RO+ enriched T cells. The CDR3 has the sequence CASMIGETQYF. The sequenced DNA: TGTGCCAGCATGATCGGGGAGACCCAGTACTTC.